These 13 T cell receptor beta chains originate from one sample sequenced in a study of tumor-infiltrating lymphocytes in primary liver carcinoma. The researchers produced TCR beta cDNA from about 510 ng total RNA with a constant-region primer. ARM-PCR was slightly modified, and three nested multiplex PCR rounds with it gave rise to the TCR beta libraries. PCR rounds one and two used TRBV1-TRBV30 forward primers with a C-beta reverse primer for roughly 10 cycles each. TCRdb reprocessed the multiplex PCR reads via MiXCR and lists one record per CDR3 protein. The sample has 330,000 or so distinct CDR3 sequences, less than 75% seen once; the top ten hold about 6.1%. The authors took blood RNA from unsorted whole blood and also extracted germline DNA. What was sequenced was peripheral blood. The receptor source for this set is a man aged 35 to 55 with primary liver carcinoma and hepatitis B virus infection.

This chain connects TRBV10-3 to TRBJ1-1; TRBD1 is a possible D gene (6 bases). Trimming took 4 bases from V and 2 from J, leaving 8 bases between them. Germline CDR1 ENHRY, CDR2 SYGVKD. The CDR3 extends over 13 amino acids. CDR3 in amino acids: CAISGQANTEAFF. CDR3 coding DNA: TGTGCCATCAGTGGACAGGCAAACACTGAAGCTTTCTTT.

This rearrangement joins TRBV5-6 to TRBJ2-3; 11 nucleotides match TRBD2. The CDR3 runs 17 residues. Germline V gene data show CDR1 as SGHDT and CDR2 as YYEEEE. V was clipped by 5 bases and J by 3 bases; unmatched bases: 11. The DNA for the CDR3 is TGTGCCAGCAGGCCAGTCCCCACTAGCGGGAGAACAGATACGCAGTATTTT. This sequence encodes CASRPVPTSGRTDTQYF.

Concerning this clonotype: The junction and the germline gene differ at one end; a read error may be behind it. This rearrangement joins TRBV7-9 to TRBJ2-7; D remains unclear. The CDR3 has 11 residues. The V gene's germline CDR1 is SEHNR and CDR2 FQNEAQ (reference sequence). The CDR3 DNA sequence: TGTGCCAGCAGTCCCCAGGATGAGCAGTCCTTC. It yields the protein CASSPQDEQSF.

Here the CDR3 reads CASSHRVDVQNEQFF. The CDR3 DNA reads as TGTGCCAGCAGTCACAGGGTAGACGTACAGAATGAGCAGTTCTTC. The rearrangement links TRBV28 to TRBJ2-1; maybe TRBD1 (6 bases). This CDR3 region has 15 residues. Trimming cost V 5 bases and J 7 bases, with 18 bases left between them. Germline CDR1 reads MDHEN; CDR2 reads SYDVKM.

The CDR3 loop is CASSLEGTGGIYEQYF. CDR3 DNA sequence: TGCGCCAGCAGCTTGGAAGGGACAGGGGGGATTTACGAGCAGTACTTC. The chain combines TRBV5-1 with TRBJ2-7, with 11 bases identical to TRBD1. The CDR3 covers 16 residues. The V gene's germline CDR1 is SGHRS and CDR2 YFSETQ. The junction had 6 bases not matched to a gene; V was cut back by 0 bases and J by 4 bases.

This clonotype has a handful of counts. The V call is TRBV5-1, the J call TRBJ1-2; 7 bases line up with TRBD1. Unmatched junction bases numbered 10, after V lost 0 bases and J lost 8 bases. The germline V gene has CDR1 SGHRS and CDR2 YFSETQ. The CDR3 is made up of 15 amino acids. CDR3 DNA: TGCGCCAGCAGCTTGGAGTCTGGACAGGCGGGCGGCTACACCTTC. Translation: CASSLESGQAGGYTF.

The table lists this clonotype with a few counts. V and J are TRBV4-1 and TRBJ2-3; the match to TRBD2 covers 7 bases. V lost 0 bases to trimming and J lost 5 bases; unmatched junction nucleotides: 8. CDR3 length: 16 residues. CDR1 and CDR2 from the germline V gene are MGHRA and YSYEKL. DNA of the CDR3: TGCGCCAGCAGCCAAGATATGGGCGGGAGTCAAGATACGCAGTATTTT. Translated: CASSQDMGGSQDTQYF.

The chain is built from TRBV7-9 and TRBJ2-1; TRBD2 matches at 13 bases. CDR3 length: 15 amino acids. J gave up 5 bases and V 4 bases, and 2 bases lay outside the gene matches. Germline loops: CDR1 SEHNR, CDR2 FQNEAQ (reference sequence). CDR3 sequence (DNA): TGTGCCAGCAGCTACGGACTAGCGGGGGACAATGAGCAGTTCTTC. Protein product: CASSYGLAGDNEQFF.

Notes on this clonotype: A much bigger clone sits one base away, suggesting this may be a read error. The chain joins TRBV6-5 to TRBJ1-1, with unresolved D. CDR1 and CDR2 (germline): MNHEY, SVGAGI. This CDR3 is 11 amino acids long. The CDR3 sequence is CAGSYLALAFF. The DNA of the CDR3 is TGTGCCGGCAGTTATTTGGCTTTGGCTTTCTTT.

This clonotype was detected a few times. V gene TRBV7-9 combines with J gene TRBJ2-3; possibly TRBD1 or TRBD2 for D (5 bases each). Deletions cut 1 base from V and 2 bases from J, with 13 bases between. CDR1 SEHNR and CDR2 FQNEAQ come from the germline V gene (reference sequence). The CDR3 contains 16 residues. CDR3 coding DNA: TGTGCCAGCAGCTTAGAAGGGACGGCACACACAGATACGCAGTATTTT. Translated, it gives CASSLEGTAHTDTQYF.

This clonotype was seen more than once but under ten times. The genes are TRBV5-4 and TRBJ1-2; TRBD1 is a possible D gene (5 bases). With 0 bases removed from V and 5 bases from J, the gap between germline ends came to 17 bases. There are 16 residues in the CDR3. Germline CDR1 is SGHNT and CDR2 is YYREEE (reference sequence). The CDR3 DNA is TGTGCCAGCAGCTTGGCGGGGCCTCCAGCGCTTTATGGCTACACCTTC. Encoded protein: CASSLAGPPALYGYTF.

This clonotype was observed a few times. The rearrangement uses TRBV14 and TRBJ2-5; D is tentatively TRBD1 or TRBD2 (5 bases each). The ends were cut back, 0 bases at V and 2 bases at J, with 13 bases in the middle. The germline V gene encodes CDR1 SGHDN and CDR2 FVKESK. The CDR3 covers 16 residues. The CDR3 DNA reads TGTGCCAGCAGCCAAGAACCGGGATGGGGGCAAGAGACCCAGTACTTC. As protein: CASSQEPGWGQETQYF.

This clonotype occurred many times. The chain couples TRBV14 to TRBJ2-5; D is undetermined. The CDR3 runs to 13 residues. Germline values: CDR1 SGHDN, CDR2 FVKESK. V gave up 3 bases and J gave up 7 bases, with 12 bases separating them. The CDR3 bases are TGTGCCAGCAGCCAGGAAAGGATAGGGACCCAGTACTTC. It translates to CASSQERIGTQYF.